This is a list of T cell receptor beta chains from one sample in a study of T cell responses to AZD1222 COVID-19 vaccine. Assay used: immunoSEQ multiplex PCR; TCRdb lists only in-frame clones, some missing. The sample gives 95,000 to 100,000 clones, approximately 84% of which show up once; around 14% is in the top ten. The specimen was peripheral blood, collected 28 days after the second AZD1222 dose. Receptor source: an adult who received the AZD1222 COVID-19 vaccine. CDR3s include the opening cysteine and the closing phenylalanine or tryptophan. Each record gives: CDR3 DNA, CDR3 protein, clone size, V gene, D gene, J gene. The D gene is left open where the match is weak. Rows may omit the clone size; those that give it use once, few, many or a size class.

TGTGCCAGCAGCCATCACACCGGGACTAGCCCTCCCACCGGGGAGCTGTTTTTT | CASSHHTGTSPPTGELFF | - | TRBV3-1/TRBV3-2 | TRBD2 | TRBJ2-2
TGTGCCAGCAGCTTAGAGGTGCCGCCCCAGCATTTT | CASSLEVPPQHF | - | TRBV7-9 | - | TRBJ1-5
TGCGCCAGCAGTGAGTCGCTCTCTTACTCTGGAAACACCATATATTTT | CASSESLSYSGNTIYF | - | TRBV10-2 | - | TRBJ1-3
TGTGCCAGCTCACCATTTGATCCCGGGGCGGGGGAGACCCAGTACTTC | CASSPFDPGAGETQYF | - | TRBV18 | - | TRBJ2-5
TGCGCCAGCAGTTCGGACATGCCCTATGGCTACACCTTC | CASSSDMPYGYTF | - | TRBV5-1 | - | TRBJ1-2
TGTGCCAGTAGTATAGGGGGTGAGGCTGAAGCTTTCTTT | CASSIGGEAEAFF | few | TRBV19 | - | TRBJ1-1
TGCGCCAGCAGCCAAGGGGGGCTAGCGGGGACCCTTCGAGAGCAGTTCTTC | CASSQGGLAGTLREQFF | - | TRBV4-1 | TRBD2 | TRBJ2-1
TGCGCCAGCAGCCAAGGGACTAGCTCAGATACGCAGTATTTT | CASSQGTSSDTQYF | - | TRBV4-1 | TRBD2 | TRBJ2-3
TGTGCCAGCAGGAAAGGGGAAGGCGGCTATGGCTACACCTTC | CASRKGEGGYGYTF | once | TRBV2 | - | TRBJ1-2
TGCAGTGCTAGTCAGGGGGGTAATCAGCCCCAGCATTTT | CSASQGGNQPQHF | - | TRBV20-1 | TRBD1 | TRBJ1-5
TGTGCCAGTACCATCGGGGAGACAGGGGTCGTGAACACTGAAGCTTTCTTT | CASTIGETGVVNTEAFF | once | TRBV19 | TRBD1 | TRBJ1-1
TGCGCCAGCAGCTTGAACAGGGGGGGCACTGAAGCTTTCTTT | CASSLNRGGTEAFF | - | TRBV5-1 | TRBD1 | TRBJ1-1
TGTGCCAGCAGCTTAGGGGTAGCGGGAGGAGATGATACGCAGTATTTT | CASSLGVAGGDDTQYF | - | TRBV7-7 | TRBD2 | TRBJ2-3
TGCGCCAGCAGTGCCGGAGACACAAAGGGGTACACCTTC | CASSAGDTKGYTF | - | TRBV4-1 | - | TRBJ1-2
TGTGCCAGCAGCTTATTGGAGGGTCCCTACGAGCAGTACTTC | CASSLLEGPYEQYF | once | TRBV11-2 | - | TRBJ2-7
TGTGCCAGCAGCTCCAGAAGGGACCGGGTATTTGAAAAACTGTTTTTT | CASSSRRDRVFEKLFF | - | TRBV7-9 | - | TRBJ1-4
TGTGCCAGCAGCTTACAATCAGTAACACTGAACACTGAAGCTTTCTTT | CASSLQSVTLNTEAFF | once | TRBV7-2 | - | TRBJ1-1
TGCGCCAGCAGCCGCAACAGGAATTCACCCCTCCACTTT | CASSRNRNSPLHF | - | TRBV4-3 | - | TRBJ1-6
TGCGCCAGCAGCAGGGGACAGGACCAAGAGACCCAGTACTTC | CASSRGQDQETQYF | - | TRBV5-1 | TRBD1 | TRBJ2-5
TGCGCCAGCAGCTTTGGACAGGCGAGCAATGAGCAGTTCTTC | CASSFGQASNEQFF | - | TRBV5-1 | TRBD1 | TRBJ2-1
TGTGCCAGCAGTGCTTTGGGGGGCATAGATACGCAGTATTTT | CASSALGGIDTQYF | - | TRBV2 | - | TRBJ2-3
TGTGCCAGCAGCCCGACGGGTGGCGGAAGTCGGTCGGGCGAGCAGTACTTC | CASSPTGGGSRSGEQYF | - | TRBV7-2 | - | TRBJ2-7
TGTGCCAGTAGTATCTCATCGGGGGTCGTAAACACCGGGGAGCTGTTTTTT | CASSISSGVVNTGELFF | - | TRBV19 | - | TRBJ2-2
TGTGCCAGCAGCTTAGCGTCGAGCGGCAACTATGGCTACACCTTC | CASSLASSGNYGYTF | - | TRBV7-9 | - | TRBJ1-2
TGTGCCAGCAGTGAAGGGGGCGCGTCTAACTATGGCTACACCTTC | CASSEGGASNYGYTF | - | TRBV6-1 | - | TRBJ1-2
TGTGCCTGGAGTAGGAGGGGGAGGTCTGGGGCCAACGTCCTGACTTTC | CAWSRRGRSGANVLTF | - | TRBV30 | - | TRBJ2-6
TGTGCCAGCAGCTTAAGTTCGGGAGGAAGGGGACCCAGAGAGCAGTTCTTC | CASSLSSGGRGPREQFF | - | TRBV7-2 | TRBD2 | TRBJ2-1